This TCR beta chain is from a study of control samples from healthy donors and cancer patients. Germline V gene sequence: CDR1 LGHDT, CDR2 YNNKEL (reference sequence). Trimming removed 0 bases from V and 2 bases from J, with 15 bases in between. This CDR3 has 17 residues. The method was immunoSEQ multiplex PCR; TCRdb's version includes in-frame clones alone and lacks a portion of them. Of around 170,000 clones in the sample, roughly 90% are singletons; the top ten hold approximately 1.5%. The sequencing sample was made of blood. The rearrangement joins TRBV3-1 (or the pseudogene TRBV3-2) to TRBJ2-3, with D possibly being TRBD1 (6 bases). This receptor was obtained from a woman aged 45 to 65 in good health. The chain's CDR3 is CASSQDPPGAYTDTQYF. CDR3 bases: TGTGCCAGCAGCCAAGATCCTCCAGGGGCCTACACAGATACGCAGTATTTT.